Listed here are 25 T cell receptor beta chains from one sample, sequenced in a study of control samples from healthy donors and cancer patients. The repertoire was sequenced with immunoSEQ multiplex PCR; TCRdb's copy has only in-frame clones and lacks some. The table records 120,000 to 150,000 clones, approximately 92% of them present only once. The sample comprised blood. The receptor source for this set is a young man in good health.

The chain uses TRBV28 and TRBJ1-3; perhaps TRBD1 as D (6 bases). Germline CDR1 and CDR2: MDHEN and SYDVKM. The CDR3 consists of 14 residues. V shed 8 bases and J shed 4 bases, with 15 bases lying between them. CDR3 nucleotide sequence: TGTGCCAGCCTTGGGGGGGGCCTAGGAAACACCATATATTTT. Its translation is CASLGGGLGNTIYF.

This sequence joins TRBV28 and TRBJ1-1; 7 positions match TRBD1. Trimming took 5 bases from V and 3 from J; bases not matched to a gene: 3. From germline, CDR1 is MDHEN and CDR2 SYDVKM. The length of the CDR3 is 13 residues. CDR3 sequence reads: CASSITGDTEAFF. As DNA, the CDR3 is TGTGCCAGCAGTATTACAGGGGACACTGAAGCTTTCTTT.

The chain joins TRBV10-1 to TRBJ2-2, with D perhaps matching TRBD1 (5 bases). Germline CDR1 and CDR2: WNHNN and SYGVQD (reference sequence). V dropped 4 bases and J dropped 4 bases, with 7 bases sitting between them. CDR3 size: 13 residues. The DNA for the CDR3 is TGCGCCAGCAGTGGGGGCGGCACCGGGGAGCTGTTTTTT. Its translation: CASSGGGTGELFF.

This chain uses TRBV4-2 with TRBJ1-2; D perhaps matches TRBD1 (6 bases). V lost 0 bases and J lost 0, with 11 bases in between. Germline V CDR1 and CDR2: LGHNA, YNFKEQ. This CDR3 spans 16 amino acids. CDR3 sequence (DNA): TGTGCCAGCAGCCAAGATCGGAGGACAGCTAACTATGGCTACACCTTC. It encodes CASSQDRRTANYGYTF.

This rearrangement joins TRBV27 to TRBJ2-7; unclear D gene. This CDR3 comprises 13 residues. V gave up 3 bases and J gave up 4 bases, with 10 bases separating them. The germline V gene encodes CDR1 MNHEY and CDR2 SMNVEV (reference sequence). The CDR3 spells CASSLGNLYEQYF. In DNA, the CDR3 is TGTGCCAGCAGTTTGGGGAACCTATACGAGCAGTACTTC.

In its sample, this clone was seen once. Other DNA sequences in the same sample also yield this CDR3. CDR3 loop: CASSSLDTQYF. CDR3 DNA sequence: TGTGCCAGCAGCTCCCTAGATACGCAGTATTTT. The chain joins TRBV7-9 to TRBJ2-3; no clear D. CDR1 and CDR2 from the germline V gene are SEHNR and FQNEAQ (reference sequence). V was cut by 4 bases and J by 5 bases, with 4 bases left in between. CDR3 length equals 11 residues. Together with reference TRBV7-9 and TRBJ2-3, the CDR3 gives the full variable domain: DTGVSQNPRHKITKRGQNVTFRCDPISEHNRLYWYRQTLGQGPEFLTYFQNEAQLEKSRLLSDRFSAERPKGSFSTLEIQRTEQGDSAMYLCASSSLDTQYFGPGTRLTVL.

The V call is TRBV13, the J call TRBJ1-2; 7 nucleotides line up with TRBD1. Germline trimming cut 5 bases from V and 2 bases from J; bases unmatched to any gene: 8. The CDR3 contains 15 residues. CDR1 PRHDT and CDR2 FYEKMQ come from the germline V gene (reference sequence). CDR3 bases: TGTGCCAGCAGCGCACGAGGACAGGAGAACTATGGCTACACCTTC. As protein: CASSARGQENYGYTF.

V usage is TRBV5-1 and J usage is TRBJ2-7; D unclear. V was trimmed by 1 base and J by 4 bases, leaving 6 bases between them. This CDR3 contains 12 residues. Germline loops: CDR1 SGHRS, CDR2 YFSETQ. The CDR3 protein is CASSLLGYEQYF. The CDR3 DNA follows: TGCGCCAGCAGCTTGTTGGGATACGAGCAGTACTTC.

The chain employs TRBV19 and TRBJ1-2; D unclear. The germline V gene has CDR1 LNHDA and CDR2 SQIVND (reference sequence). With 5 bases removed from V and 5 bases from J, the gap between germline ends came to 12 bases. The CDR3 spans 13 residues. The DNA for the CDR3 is TGTGCCAGTAGTCCCGAGCTGAGATATGGCTACACCTTC. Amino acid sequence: CASSPELRYGYTF.

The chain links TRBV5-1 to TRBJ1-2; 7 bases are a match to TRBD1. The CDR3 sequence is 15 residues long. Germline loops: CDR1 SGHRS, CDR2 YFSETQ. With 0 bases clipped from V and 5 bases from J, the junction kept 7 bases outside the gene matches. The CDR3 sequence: CASSLVGGAGYGYTF. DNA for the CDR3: TGCGCCAGCAGCTTGGTAGGGGGCGCCGGTTATGGCTACACCTTC.

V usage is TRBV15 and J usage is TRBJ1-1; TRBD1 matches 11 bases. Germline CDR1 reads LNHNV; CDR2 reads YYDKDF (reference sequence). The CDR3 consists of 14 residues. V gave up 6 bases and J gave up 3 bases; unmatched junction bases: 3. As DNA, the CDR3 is TGTGCCACCAGAGGACAGGGGGCCTACACTGAAGCTTTCTTT. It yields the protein CATRGQGAYTEAFF.

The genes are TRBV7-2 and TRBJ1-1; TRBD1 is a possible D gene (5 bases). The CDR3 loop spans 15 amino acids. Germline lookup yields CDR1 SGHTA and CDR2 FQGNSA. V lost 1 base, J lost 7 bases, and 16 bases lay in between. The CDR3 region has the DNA TGTGCCAGCAGCTTAGACAGCAGGGAACCCTTTGAAGCTTTCTTT. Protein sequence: CASSLDSREPFEAFF. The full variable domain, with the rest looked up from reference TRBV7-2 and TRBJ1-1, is GAGVSQSPSNKVTEKGKDVELRCDPISGHTALYWYRQSLGQGLEFLIYFQGNSAPDKSGLPSDRFSAERTGGSVSTLTIQRTQQEDSAVYLCASSLDSREPFEAFFGQGTRLTVV.

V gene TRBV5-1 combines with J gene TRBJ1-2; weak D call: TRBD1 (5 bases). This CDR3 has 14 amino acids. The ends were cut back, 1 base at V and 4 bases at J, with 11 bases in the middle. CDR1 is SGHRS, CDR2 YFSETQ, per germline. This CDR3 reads CASSLSPGPYGYTF. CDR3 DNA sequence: TGCGCCAGCAGCTTGAGTCCGGGGCCCTATGGCTACACCTTC.

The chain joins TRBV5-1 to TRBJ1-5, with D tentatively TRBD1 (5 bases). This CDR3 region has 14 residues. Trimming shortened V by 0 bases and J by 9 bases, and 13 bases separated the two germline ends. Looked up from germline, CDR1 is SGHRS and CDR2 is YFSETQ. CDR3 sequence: CASSLEGTGSPQHF. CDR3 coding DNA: TGCGCCAGCAGCTTGGAGGGGACGGGTTCGCCCCAGCATTTT.

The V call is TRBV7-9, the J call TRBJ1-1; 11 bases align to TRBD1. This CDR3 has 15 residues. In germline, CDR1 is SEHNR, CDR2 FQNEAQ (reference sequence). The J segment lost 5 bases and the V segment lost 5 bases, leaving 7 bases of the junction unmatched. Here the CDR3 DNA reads TGTGCCAGCAGCGGGGCCGGGACAGGGGGGACTGAAGCTTTCTTT. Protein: CASSGAGTGGTEAFF.

DNA of the CDR3: TGTGCCAGCAGCTTACCCCGGGACAGGGGGCCTAGCACCGGGGAGCTGTTTTTT. It codes for CASSLPRDRGPSTGELFF. This rearrangement joins TRBV5-4 to TRBJ2-2; 12 bases match TRBD1. The germline CDR1 and CDR2 sequences are SGHNT and YYREEE (reference sequence). Unmatched junction bases numbered 9, after V lost 2 bases and J lost 4 bases. The CDR3 is made up of 18 amino acids.

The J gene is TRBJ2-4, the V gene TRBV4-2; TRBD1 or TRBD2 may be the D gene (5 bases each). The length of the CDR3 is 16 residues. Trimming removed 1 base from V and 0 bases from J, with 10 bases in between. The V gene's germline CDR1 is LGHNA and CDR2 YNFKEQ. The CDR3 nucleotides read TGTGCCAGCAGCCAAGTTGGGGGTTCAGCCAAAAACATTCAGTACTTC. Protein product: CASSQVGGSAKNIQYF.

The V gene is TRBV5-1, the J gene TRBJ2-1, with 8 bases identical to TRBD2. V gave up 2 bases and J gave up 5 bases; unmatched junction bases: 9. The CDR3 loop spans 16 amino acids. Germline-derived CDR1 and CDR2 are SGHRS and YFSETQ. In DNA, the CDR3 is TGCGCCAGCAGCTTCGGGGCGGGGGGACTGCACAATGAGCAGTTCTTC. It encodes CASSFGAGGLHNEQFF.

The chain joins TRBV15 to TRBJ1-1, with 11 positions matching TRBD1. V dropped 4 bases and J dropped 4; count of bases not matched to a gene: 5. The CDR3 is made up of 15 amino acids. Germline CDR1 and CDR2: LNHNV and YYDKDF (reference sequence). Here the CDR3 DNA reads TGTGCCACCAGCAATCTTGGGACAGGGGGCACTGAAGCTTTCTTT. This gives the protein CATSNLGTGGTEAFF.

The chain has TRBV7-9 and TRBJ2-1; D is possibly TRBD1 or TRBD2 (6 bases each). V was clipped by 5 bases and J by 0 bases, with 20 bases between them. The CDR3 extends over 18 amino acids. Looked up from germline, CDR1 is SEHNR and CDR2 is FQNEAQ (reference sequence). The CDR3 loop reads CASSSSRGHRISYNEQFF. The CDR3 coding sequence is TGTGCCAGCAGCAGTAGCCGGGGGCATAGGATCTCCTACAATGAGCAGTTCTTC.

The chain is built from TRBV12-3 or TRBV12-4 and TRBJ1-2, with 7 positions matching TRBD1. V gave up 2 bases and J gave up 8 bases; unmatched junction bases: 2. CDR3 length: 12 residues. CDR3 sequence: CASSLRGRGYTF. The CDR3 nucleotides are TGTGCCAGCAGTTTAAGGGGGCGAGGCTACACCTTC.

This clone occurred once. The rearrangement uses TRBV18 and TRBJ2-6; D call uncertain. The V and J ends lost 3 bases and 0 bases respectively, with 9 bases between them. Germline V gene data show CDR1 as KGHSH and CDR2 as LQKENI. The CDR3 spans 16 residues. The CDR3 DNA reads TGTGCCAGCTCACCCGCACGGGTCTCTGGGGCCAACGTCCTGACTTTC. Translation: CASSPARVSGANVLTF.

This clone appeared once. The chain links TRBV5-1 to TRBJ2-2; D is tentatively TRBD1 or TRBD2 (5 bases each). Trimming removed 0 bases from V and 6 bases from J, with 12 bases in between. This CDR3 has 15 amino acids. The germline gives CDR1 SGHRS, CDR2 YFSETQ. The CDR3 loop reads CASSLDGGDSGELFF. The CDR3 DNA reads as TGCGCCAGCAGCTTGGATGGGGGAGACTCCGGGGAGCTGTTTTTT.

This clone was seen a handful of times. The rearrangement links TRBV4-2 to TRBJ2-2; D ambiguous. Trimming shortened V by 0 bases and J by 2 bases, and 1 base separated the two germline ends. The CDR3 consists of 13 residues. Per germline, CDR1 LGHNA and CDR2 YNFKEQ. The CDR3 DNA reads TGTGCCAGCAGCCAAGATAACACCGGGGAGCTGTTTTTT. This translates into CASSQDNTGELFF.

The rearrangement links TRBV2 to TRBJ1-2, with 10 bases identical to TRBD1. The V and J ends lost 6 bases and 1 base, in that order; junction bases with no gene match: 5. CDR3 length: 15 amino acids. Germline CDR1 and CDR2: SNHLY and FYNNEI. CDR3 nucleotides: TGTGCCAGCAGACAGGGACAGGGGCTTAACTATGGCTACACCTTC. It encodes CASRQGQGLNYGYTF.